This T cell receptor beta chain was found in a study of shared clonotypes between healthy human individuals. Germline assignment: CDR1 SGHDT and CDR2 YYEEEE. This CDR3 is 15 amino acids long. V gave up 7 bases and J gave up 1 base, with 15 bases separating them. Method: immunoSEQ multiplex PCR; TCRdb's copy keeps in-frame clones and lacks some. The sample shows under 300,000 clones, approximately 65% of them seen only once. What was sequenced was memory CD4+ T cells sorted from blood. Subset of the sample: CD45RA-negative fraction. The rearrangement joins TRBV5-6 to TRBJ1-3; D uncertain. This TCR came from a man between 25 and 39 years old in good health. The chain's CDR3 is CASAPGWASGNTIYF. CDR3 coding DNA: TGTGCCAGCGCCCCCGGGTGGGCATCTGGAAACACCATATATTTT.